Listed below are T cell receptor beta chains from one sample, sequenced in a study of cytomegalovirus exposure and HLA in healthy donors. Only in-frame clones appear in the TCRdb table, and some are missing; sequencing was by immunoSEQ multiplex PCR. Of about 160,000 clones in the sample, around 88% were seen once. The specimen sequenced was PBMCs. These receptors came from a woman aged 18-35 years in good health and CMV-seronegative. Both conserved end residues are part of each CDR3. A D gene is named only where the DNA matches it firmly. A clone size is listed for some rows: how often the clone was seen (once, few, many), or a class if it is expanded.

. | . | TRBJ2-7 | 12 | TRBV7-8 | TGTGCCAGCAGCTCACATGTCCGCGAGCAGTACTTC | CASSSHVREQYF
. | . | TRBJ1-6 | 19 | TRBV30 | TGTGCCTGGAGTCCCCTTTGGAGGCGGAAAAAGCGTCCGAATTCACCCCTCCACTTT | CAWSPLWRRKKRPNSPLHF
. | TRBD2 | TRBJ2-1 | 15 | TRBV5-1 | TGCGCCAGCAGCTTGGCGGGAGCGGGGGGCAATGAGCAGTTCTTC | CASSLAGAGGNEQFF
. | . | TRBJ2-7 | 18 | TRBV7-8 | TGTGCCAGCAGCGAGAACGGGGGTACCAAGGGGTCCCTCTACGAGCAGTACTTC | CASSENGGTKGSLYEQYF
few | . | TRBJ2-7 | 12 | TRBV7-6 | TGTGCCAGCAGCTTAGCGAGGAGCGAGCAGTACTTC | CASSLARSEQYF
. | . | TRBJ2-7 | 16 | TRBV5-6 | TGTGCCAGCAGCTCGCCAAACAGGGGACTCTCCTACGAGCAGTACTTC | CASSSPNRGLSYEQYF
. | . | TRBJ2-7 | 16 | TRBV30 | TGTGCCTGGAGTGTCTTGGCGGGGACCGCCTCCTACGAGCAGTACTTC | CAWSVLAGTASYEQYF
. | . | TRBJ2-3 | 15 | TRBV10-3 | TGTGCCATCAGTACCTCCGCGGGCTTAACAGATACGCAGTATTTT | CAISTSAGLTDTQYF
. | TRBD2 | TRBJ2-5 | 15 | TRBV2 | TGTGCCAGTGGACTAGCGGGATCTCCCGAGGAGTCCCAGTACTTC | CASGLAGSPEESQYF
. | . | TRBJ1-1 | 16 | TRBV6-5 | TGTGCCAGCAGTTACGGCTCCGAGGGGGTGAACACTGAAGCTTTCTTT | CASSYGSEGVNTEAFF
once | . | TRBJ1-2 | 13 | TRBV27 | TGTGCCAGCAGTTTATTGGTAGGGGATGGCTACACCTTC | CASSLLVGDGYTF
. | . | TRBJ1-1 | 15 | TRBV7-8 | TGTGCCAGCAGCTTAGCGGACAGCCTGAACACTGAAGCTTTCTTT | CASSLADSLNTEAFF
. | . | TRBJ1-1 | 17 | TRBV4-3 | TGCGCCAGCAGCCAATGGGGAGGTACAGGTGAGAACACTGAAGCTTTCTTT | CASSQWGGTGENTEAFF
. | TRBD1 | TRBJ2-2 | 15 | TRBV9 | TGTGCCAGCAGCGTAGTTCAGGGGGCCACCGGGGAGCTGTTTTTT | CASSVVQGATGELFF
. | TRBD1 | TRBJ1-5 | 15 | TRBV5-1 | TGCGCCAGCAGCCCGACCGGGACAGGGAATCAGCCCCAGCATTTT | CASSPTGTGNQPQHF
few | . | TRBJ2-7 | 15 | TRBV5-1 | TGCGCCAGCAGCTTGGAAGGCGGTACCCTCTACGAGCAGTACTTC | CASSLEGGTLYEQYF
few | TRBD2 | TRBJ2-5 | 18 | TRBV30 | TGTGCCTGGAGTGTAGGTCTTGCTAGCGGGGGGGCACAAGAGACCCAGTACTTC | CAWSVGLASGGAQETQYF
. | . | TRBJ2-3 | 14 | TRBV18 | TGTGCCAGCTCAAAGACAGATCGCACAGATACGCAGTATTTT | CASSKTDRTDTQYF
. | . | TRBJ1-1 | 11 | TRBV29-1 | TGCAGCGGGGGGGTGAGCACTGAAGCTTTCTTT | CSGGVSTEAFF
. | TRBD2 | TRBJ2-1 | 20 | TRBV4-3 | TGCGCCAGCAGCCAACAACAGGGCGTTGGGACTAGCGGGAGTCGGAATGAGCAGTTCTTC | CASSQQQGVGTSGSRNEQFF
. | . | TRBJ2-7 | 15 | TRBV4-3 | TGCGCCAGCAGCCAGTTGGGGGGAGTCTCCTACGAGCAGTACTTC | CASSQLGGVSYEQYF
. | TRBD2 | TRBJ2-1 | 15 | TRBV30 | TGTGCCTTGGAAAGTGGACTAGCGGGGGCCAGGGAGCAGTTCTTC | CALESGLAGAREQFF
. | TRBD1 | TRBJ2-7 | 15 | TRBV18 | TGTGCCAGCTCAAGTACAGGGGGTCGTGGGTACGAGCAGTACTTC | CASSSTGGRGYEQYF
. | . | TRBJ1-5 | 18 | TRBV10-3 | TGTGCCATCAGTGAGTCATCCATGGGGCAGGTGACGGGTCAGCCCCAGCATTTT | CAISESSMGQVTGQPQHF
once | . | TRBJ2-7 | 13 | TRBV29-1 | TGCAGCGTGGGGACACCGTATTCCTACGAGCAGTACTTC | CSVGTPYSYEQYF
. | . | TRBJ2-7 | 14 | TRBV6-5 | TGTGCCAGCAGTTACGAAGCAGGGTCCTACGAGCAGTACTTC | CASSYEAGSYEQYF